Sequencing of this TCR beta chain was carried out in a study of blood T cell repertoires in COVID-19. Whole-study context: Samples taken during acute and convalescent COVID-19 were collected in the United States, Italy and Spain. The analysed material was cDNA or gDNA that came from T cells, B-cell-depleted T cells, or PBMCs.

There are 13 residues in the CDR3. Between the trimmed V and J ends, which lost 3 bases and 15 bases, there was a span of 15 bases. In germline, CDR1 is WSHSY, CDR2 SAAADI. How the authors handled the data: Estimated nucleated cell counts came from reference gene primer amplification. Sequenced by immunoSEQ multiplex PCR; TCRdb stores in-frame clones only, minus some. The DNA was the basis for D and trimming; V, J and clone size are from that table. The profile shows 200,000 to 300,000 clones, about 80% of them singletons. This chain links TRBV10-2 with TRBJ1-6; D unresolved. The clonotype comes from a woman aged 80 or older with acute or convalescent COVID-19. Sequenced input: peripheral blood. The CDR3 nucleotides are TGCGCCAGCAGTGACCCCGCGATACTAAGCCTCCACTTT. Protein product: CASSDPAILSLHF.